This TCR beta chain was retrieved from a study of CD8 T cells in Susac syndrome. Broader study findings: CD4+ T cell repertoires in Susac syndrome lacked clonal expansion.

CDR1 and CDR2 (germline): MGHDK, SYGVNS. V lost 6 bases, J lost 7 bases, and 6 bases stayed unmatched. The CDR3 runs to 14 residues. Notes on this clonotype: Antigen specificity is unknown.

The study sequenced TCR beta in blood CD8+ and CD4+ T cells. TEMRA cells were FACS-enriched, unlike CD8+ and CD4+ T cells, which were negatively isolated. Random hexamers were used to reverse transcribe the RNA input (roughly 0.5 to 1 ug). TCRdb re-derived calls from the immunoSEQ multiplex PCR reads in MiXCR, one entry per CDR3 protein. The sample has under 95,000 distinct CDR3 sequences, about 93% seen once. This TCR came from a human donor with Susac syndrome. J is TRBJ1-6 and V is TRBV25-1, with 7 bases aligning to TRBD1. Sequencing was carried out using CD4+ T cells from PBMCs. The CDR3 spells CASREGTANSPLHF. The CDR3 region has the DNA TGTGCCAGCAGGGAGGGGACAGCCAATTCACCCCTCCACTTT.